The TCR beta chain described here comes from a study of neurological immune-mediated disorders. This clonotype was picked up many times. The length of the CDR3 is 17 residues. V was clipped by 0 bases and J by 4 bases, with 16 bases between them. Germline lookup yields CDR1 MGHRA and CDR2 YSYEKL. MiXCR, applied by TCRdb to the 5' RACE reads, yields one record per CDR3 protein. The data show about 120,000 distinct CDR3 sequences, 3.2% seen once. The sequence was obtained from a woman between 25 and 40 years old with multiple sclerosis. The V and J genes are TRBV4-1 and TRBJ2-1; tentative D call: TRBD2 (6 bases). Sequencing was performed on PBMCs. The CDR3 region has the DNA TGCGCCAGCAGCCAAGATTGGGAGGAGGGGATGTACAATGAGCAGTTCTTC. Residues: CASSQDWEEGMYNEQFF.